These 32 T cell receptor beta chains came from one sample sequenced in a study of long-term antiretroviral therapy in people with HIV. Run at survey level, the immunoSEQ assay was version v3.0. Sequencing used immunoSEQ multiplex PCR; TCRdb keeps in-frame clones, though not all of them. The sample lists tens of thousands of clones; 90% to 95% were seen once. Sequencing used unsorted PBMCs, obtained about 6.6 years after starting antiretroviral therapy. The receptors derive from a man aged 25 to 40 with HIV.

The DNA for the CDR3 is TGTGCCAGCAGTTATGGGACAGGAAACACCGGGGAGCTGTTTTTT. Amino acid sequence: CASSYGTGNTGELFF. The chain carries TRBV6-5 and TRBJ2-2; 8 bases map to TRBD1. CDR1 MNHEY and CDR2 SVGAGI come from the germline V gene. The CDR3 loop spans 15 amino acids. With 3 bases clipped from V and 2 bases from J, the junction kept 2 bases outside the gene matches.

The rearrangement uses TRBV7-2 and TRBJ2-2; no reliable D call. V gave up 4 bases and J gave up 7 bases, with 10 bases separating them. This CDR3 comprises 13 residues. In germline, CDR1 is SGHTA, CDR2 FQGNSA. CDR3: CASSSPDHGELFF. CDR3 coding DNA: TGTGCCAGCAGCTCCCCTGATCACGGGGAGCTGTTTTTT.

V and J are TRBV5-1 and TRBJ2-3, with D maybe TRBD2 (6 bases). The CDR3 runs to 16 residues. The V and J ends lost 0 bases and 3 bases respectively, with 14 bases between them. Germline CDR1 reads SGHRS; CDR2 reads YFSETQ. CDR3 residues: CASSLVWRAGTDTQYF. CDR3 bases: TGCGCCAGCAGCTTGGTCTGGAGGGCAGGGACAGATACGCAGTATTTT.

V is TRBV13 and J is TRBJ1-2, with 7 bases fitting TRBD1. The trim removed 5 bases at V and 4 bases at J, leaving 7 bases unmatched. Germline CDR1 PRHDT, CDR2 FYEKMQ (reference sequence). The CDR3 sequence is 14 residues long. Written as DNA, the CDR3 is TGTGCCAGCAGCCCTGGACAGGCCTCCTATGGCTACACCTTC. Translated: CASSPGQASYGYTF.

CDR3: CASSVGLAEETQYF. The CDR3 DNA reads TGTGCCAGCAGTGTAGGACTAGCGGAAGAGACCCAGTACTTC. This chain links TRBV2 with TRBJ2-5; the match to TRBD2 covers 10 bases. The CDR3 consists of 14 residues. Trimming at V came to 4 bases and at J to 3 bases, leaving 2 bases not matched to a gene. Germline CDR1 reads SNHLY; CDR2 reads FYNNEI.

The rearrangement joins TRBV27 to TRBJ1-1; D might be TRBD1 (5 bases). Deletions cut 5 bases from V and 10 bases from J, with 17 bases between. Germline CDR1 is MNHEY and CDR2 is SMNVEV (reference sequence). The CDR3 runs to 13 residues. The CDR3 loop is CASSENFRVVAFF. The CDR3 nucleotides are TGTGCCAGCAGTGAGAACTTCAGGGTGGTAGCTTTCTTT.

This chain connects TRBV7-9 to TRBJ2-1; D may match TRBD1 or TRBD2 (5 bases each). Trimming removed 3 bases from V and 6 bases from J, with 9 bases in between. CDR1 is SEHNR, CDR2 FQNEAQ, per germline (reference sequence). This CDR3 has 13 amino acids. CDR3 DNA sequence: TGTGCCAGCAGCTTCCGGGGCTTCAATGAGCAGTTCTTC. It encodes CASSFRGFNEQFF.

This clone was counted only a few times. This rearrangement joins TRBV29-1 to TRBJ2-1, with D possibly being TRBD2 (6 bases). The V end was cut by 5 bases, the J end by 3 bases, with 14 bases between. The CDR3 has 14 amino acids. Germline V gene lookup returns CDR1 SQVTM and CDR2 ANQGSEA. CDR3 sequence: CSVPPGLLYNEQFF. Here the CDR3 DNA reads TGCAGCGTTCCTCCGGGACTCCTCTACAATGAGCAGTTCTTC.

In DNA form, the CDR3 reads TGCGCCAGCAGCTTGTTCTGGGGTCGAGATAATTCACCCCTCCACTTT. Translated: CASSLFWGRDNSPLHF. The chain has TRBV5-1 and TRBJ1-6, with D uncertain. The CDR3 contains 16 residues. Trimming pared 1 base from V and 5 bases from J, leaving 13 bases between. Germline V lookup: CDR1 SGHRS, CDR2 YFSETQ.

The rearrangement joins TRBV18 to TRBJ2-2; D possibly corresponds to TRBD2 (5 bases). There are 13 residues in the CDR3. Deletions cut 5 bases from V and 6 bases from J, with 10 bases between. Looked up from germline, CDR1 is KGHSH and CDR2 is LQKENI. CDR3 sequence: CASSALAPGELFF. The DNA of the CDR3 is TGTGCCAGCTCAGCCCTAGCCCCCGGGGAGCTGTTTTTT. The complete variable domain, with remaining parts taken from reference TRBV18 and TRBJ2-2, reads NAGVMQNPRHLVRRRGQEARLRCSPMKGHSHVYWYRQLPEEGLKFMVYLQKENIIDESGMPKERFSAEFPKEGPSILRIQQVVRGDSAAYFCASSALAPGELFFGEGSRLTVL.

CDR3 residues: CASRTTGITHNEQFF. DNA for the CDR3: TGCGCCAGCAGGACGACAGGGATTACTCACAATGAGCAGTTCTTC. The rearrangement uses TRBV5-1 and TRBJ2-1; 7 bases line up with TRBD1. The V gene end was trimmed by 5 bases and the J gene end by 5 bases; junction bases not matched to a gene: 10. This CDR3 contains 15 residues. CDR1 and CDR2 from the germline V gene are SGHRS and YFSETQ. The entire variable domain, with the rest obtained from reference TRBV5-1 and TRBJ2-1, is as follows: KAGVTQTPRYLIKTRGQQVTLSCSPISGHRSVSWYQQTPGQGLQFLFEYFSETQRNKGNFPGRFSGRQFSNSRSEMNVSTLELGDSALYLCASRTTGITHNEQFFGPGTRLTVL.

The J gene is TRBJ2-2, the V gene TRBV7-6, with 7 bases identical to TRBD1. The CDR3 has 13 residues. With V trimmed by 6 bases and J by 7 bases, 5 bases remained unmatched. The germline CDR1 and CDR2 sequences are SGHVS and FNYEAQ. This chain's CDR3 is CASRTGTVGELFF. The CDR3 DNA reads TGTGCCAGCAGAACCGGGACAGTCGGGGAGCTGTTTTTT.

The J gene is TRBJ1-1, the V gene TRBV19; no clear D gene. Trimming removed 4 bases from V and 1 base from J, with 13 bases in between. CDR3 length: 15 residues. The V gene's germline CDR1 is LNHDA and CDR2 SQIVND (reference sequence). CDR3 protein: CASSSGTQANTEAFF. CDR3 DNA sequence: TGTGCCAGTAGTAGCGGCACTCAGGCGAACACTGAAGCTTTCTTT.

This chain links TRBV19 with TRBJ1-2, with D possibly matching TRBD1 (5 bases). V was cut by 5 bases and J by 6 bases, with 19 bases left in between. The V gene's germline CDR1 is LNHDA and CDR2 SQIVND (reference sequence). CDR3 size: 15 residues. As DNA, the CDR3 is TGTGCCAGTAGTCCTCCGGCGAGGGGAAAGGATGGCTACACCTTC. This encodes CASSPPARGKDGYTF.

The chain employs TRBV6-4 and TRBJ2-3, with D perhaps TRBD2 (5 bases). Germline V gene data show CDR1 as MRHNA and CDR2 as SNTAGT. This CDR3 is 13 amino acids long. The V end lost 5 bases, the J end lost 2 bases, and 8 bases lay between the germline ends. For the CDR3, the DNA is TGTGCCAGCAGTAGTAGCGCCACAGATACGCAGTATTTT. It specifies CASSSSATDTQYF.

The CDR3 coding sequence is TGCGCCAGCAGCCAAGGAGGGGCAGGGAGGGATACGCAGTATTTT. As protein: CASSQGGAGRDTQYF. V and J are TRBV4-1 and TRBJ2-3; TRBD2 might be the D (6 bases). V lost 1 base, J lost 6 bases, and 14 bases lay in between. The CDR3 runs 15 residues. Per germline, CDR1 MGHRA and CDR2 YSYEKL.

The chain has TRBV13 and TRBJ2-3; no clear D gene. Between the trimmed V and J ends, which lost 1 base and 3 bases, there was a span of 8 bases. CDR1 is PRHDT and CDR2 is FYEKMQ in the germline V gene (reference sequence). The CDR3 has 14 residues. In DNA form, the CDR3 reads TGTGCCAGCAGCTTAGCCGCGAGTACAGATACGCAGTATTTT. Translating gives CASSLAASTDTQYF.

The rearrangement links TRBV6-4 to TRBJ2-2; tentatively, D is TRBD2 (5 bases). Germline-derived CDR1 and CDR2 are MRHNA and SNTAGT. The CDR3 has 14 amino acids. V was trimmed by 3 bases and J by 4 bases, leaving 9 bases between them. The CDR3 region has the DNA TGTGCCAGCAGTGAAAGAGGGAGCACCGGGGAGCTGTTTTTT. This codes for CASSERGSTGELFF.

This clone appeared once. The chain recombines TRBV7-8 with TRBJ2-1; D is perhaps TRBD1 (7 bases). The CDR3 runs 16 residues. Germline lookup yields CDR1 SGHVS and CDR2 FQNEAQ. Trimming pared 1 base from V and 0 bases from J, leaving 10 bases between. The chain's CDR3 is CASSLGRGRSYNEQFF. The CDR3 DNA reads as TGTGCCAGCAGCTTAGGGAGGGGGCGCTCCTACAATGAGCAGTTCTTC.

J is TRBJ2-7 and V is TRBV12-5, with 8 bases aligning to TRBD1. CDR1 is LGHNT and CDR2 is FRNRAP in the germline V gene. This CDR3 has 13 residues. The ends lost 3 bases at V and 3 bases at J; junction bases unmatched: 1. The chain's CDR3 is CASGFDRGYEQYF. The DNA of the CDR3 is TGTGCTAGTGGTTTTGACAGGGGCTACGAGCAGTACTTC.

The chain links TRBV9 to TRBJ2-1; 8 positions match TRBD1. This CDR3 spans 15 amino acids. Germline V gives CDR1 SGDLS, CDR2 YYNGEE. Unmatched junction bases numbered 4, after V lost 0 bases and J lost 5 bases. CDR3 DNA sequence: TGTGCCAGCAGCGTAGGAGGACAGGGCGACAATGAGCAGTTCTTC. Translating gives CASSVGGQGDNEQFF.

The chain recombines TRBV19 with TRBJ2-7, with 11 bases identical to TRBD2. V gave up 5 bases and J gave up 6 bases; unmatched junction bases: 3. Germline values: CDR1 LNHDA, CDR2 SQIVND (reference sequence). The CDR3 is 13 amino acids. CDR3 bases: TGTGCCAGTAGTTCAGGACTAGCGGGCGAGCAGTACTTC. The encoded protein is CASSSGLAGEQYF.

CDR3 region: CATSRDPLLGRANQPQHF. DNA for the CDR3: TGTGCCACCAGCAGAGACCCCCTTCTTGGCCGAGCCAATCAGCCCCAGCATTTT. The V and J genes are TRBV15 and TRBJ1-5, with D hard to call. CDR3 length: 18 residues. V lost 0 bases, J lost 3 bases, and 18 bases lay in between. Germline CDR1 LNHNV, CDR2 YYDKDF (reference sequence).

The genes are TRBV5-3 and TRBJ2-1; no reliable D call. TRBV5-3 is flagged as an ORF with uncertain function. The CDR3 has 16 residues. The V gene lost 4 bases and the J gene lost 0 bases, with 14 bases spanning the gap. The CDR3 spells CARSLGVSLSYNEQFF. The CDR3 coding sequence is TGTGCCAGAAGCCTCGGAGTAAGTCTCTCCTACAATGAGCAGTTCTTC.

V gene TRBV19 combines with J gene TRBJ1-2; D is undetermined. This CDR3 region has 13 residues. Germline-derived CDR1 and CDR2 are LNHDA and SQIVND (reference sequence). V was shortened by 7 bases and J by 6 bases, with 15 bases between the two germline ends. CDR3 loop: CASTRGWVDGYTF. In DNA form, the CDR3 reads TGTGCCAGTACCCGAGGATGGGTGGATGGCTACACCTTC. The variable domain in full, with the rest retrieved from reference TRBV19 and TRBJ1-2, is DGGITQSPKYLFRKEGQNVTLSCEQNLNHDAMYWYRQDPGQGLRLIYYSQIVNDFQKGDIAEGYSVSREKKESFPLTVTSAQKNPTAFYLCASTRGWVDGYTFGSGTRLTVV.

This chain joins TRBV30 and TRBJ1-2; 9 nucleotides line up with TRBD1. CDR1 and CDR2 (germline): GTSNPN, SVGIG (reference sequence). The CDR3 runs 12 residues. The CDR3 is CATGQGRYGYTF. CDR3 DNA sequence: TGTGCAACGGGACAGGGCCGCTACGGCTACACCTTC.

This rearrangement joins TRBV6-6 to TRBJ2-5, with 10 bases identical to TRBD2. This CDR3 is 16 amino acids long. Germline-derived CDR1 and CDR2 are MNHNY and SVGAGI (reference sequence). The trim removed 5 bases at V and 5 bases at J, leaving 11 bases unmatched. The CDR3 DNA sequence: TGTGCCAGCAGTCCCCTAGCGGGAGTAATCGAGGAGACCCAGTACTTC. It yields the protein CASSPLAGVIEETQYF.

The CDR3 DNA is TGTGCCAGTGAACGGCTCCCGGGACTAGCCCACAATGAGCAGTTCTTC. The encoded protein is CASERLPGLAHNEQFF. V usage is TRBV9 and J usage is TRBJ2-1, with TRBD2 identical over 9 bases. The CDR3 totals 16 residues. The ends lost 8 bases at V and 5 bases at J; junction bases unmatched: 14. The V gene's germline CDR1 is SGDLS and CDR2 YYNGEE.

This chain joins TRBV7-2 and TRBJ2-7; 8 positions match TRBD1. With 5 bases clipped from V and 9 bases from J, the junction kept 9 bases outside the gene matches. The CDR3 has 13 amino acids. CDR1 and CDR2 (germline): SGHTA, FQGNSA. This chain's CDR3 is CASSPGTGRRQYF. The CDR3 DNA follows: TGTGCCAGCAGCCCCGGGACAGGCAGACGGCAGTACTTC.

The chain is built from TRBV18 and TRBJ1-5; 8 nucleotides agree with TRBD1. CDR1 and CDR2 from the germline V gene are KGHSH and LQKENI. The V and J ends lost 6 bases and 7 bases, in that order; junction bases with no gene match: 11. This CDR3 is 15 amino acids long. CDR3 in amino acids: CASSDTQGGRQPQHF. In nucleotides, the CDR3 is TGTGCCAGCTCGGACACACAGGGGGGGAGACAGCCCCAGCATTTT.

The J gene is TRBJ2-5, the V gene TRBV7-8; no clear D. CDR3 length: 11 residues. Trimming pared 1 base from V and 7 bases from J, leaving 4 bases between. Germline CDR1 SGHVS, CDR2 FQNEAQ. The CDR3 sequence: CASSLGGTQYF. The CDR3 bases are TGTGCCAGCAGCTTAGGGGGGACCCAGTACTTC.

By share, this clone ranks as large. This CDR3 is also generated by other DNA sequences in the sample. The V call is TRBV30, the J call TRBJ1-1; D may be TRBD1 (5 bases). Looked up from germline, CDR1 is GTSNPN and CDR2 is SVGIG (reference sequence). Trimming pared 5 bases from V and 4 bases from J, leaving 11 bases between. The CDR3 covers 12 residues. The chain's CDR3 is CAWGAGFTEAFF. The CDR3, as DNA: TGTGCCTGGGGGGCAGGTTTCACTGAAGCTTTCTTT. The full variable domain, its missing parts supplied by reference TRBV30 and TRBJ1-1, is SQTIHQWPATLVQPVGSPLSLECTVEGTSNPNLYWYRQAAGRGLQLLFYSVGIGQISSEVPQNLSASRPQDRQFILSSKKLLLSDSGFYLCAWGAGFTEAFFGQGTRLTVV.